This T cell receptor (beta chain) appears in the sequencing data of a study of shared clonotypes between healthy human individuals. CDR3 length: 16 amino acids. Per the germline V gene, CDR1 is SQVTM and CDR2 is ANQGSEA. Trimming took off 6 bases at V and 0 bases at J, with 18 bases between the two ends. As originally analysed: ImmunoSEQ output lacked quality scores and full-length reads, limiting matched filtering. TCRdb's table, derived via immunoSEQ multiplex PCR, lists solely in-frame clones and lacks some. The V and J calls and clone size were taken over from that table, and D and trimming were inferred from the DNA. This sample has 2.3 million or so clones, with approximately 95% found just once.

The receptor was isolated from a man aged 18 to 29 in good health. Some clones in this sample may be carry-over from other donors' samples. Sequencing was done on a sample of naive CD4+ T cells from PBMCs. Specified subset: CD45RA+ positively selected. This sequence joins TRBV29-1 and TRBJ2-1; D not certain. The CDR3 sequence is CSVLFSAASSYNEQFF. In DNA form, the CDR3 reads TGCAGCGTACTATTTTCAGCCGCCAGCTCCTACAATGAGCAGTTCTTC.